A selection of T cell receptor beta chains follows, all from one sample in a study of shared clonotypes between healthy human individuals. TCRdb keeps only in-frame clones here, not all; method: immunoSEQ multiplex PCR. Of 1.5 million to 2.5 million clones listed, just under 95% were seen once; the top ten hold around 1.2%. Sequenced material: naive CD8+ T cells sorted from blood. These receptors came from a man aged 18 to 30 in good health. The CDR3 runs from the conserved cysteine through the conserved F or W. Fields, in order: V gene, D gene, CDR3 length, clone size, J gene, CDR3 DNA, CDR3 protein. A D gene is named only where the DNA matches it firmly. The size field is filled for only some rows; it gives once, few, many or a size class.

V gene: TRBV27
D gene: NA
CDR3 length: 14
clone size: NA
J gene: TRBJ2-7
CDR3 DNA: TGTGCCAGCAGTCCAATATCACTCCACTACGAGCAGTACTTC
CDR3 protein: CASSPISLHYEQYF

V gene: TRBV9
D gene: NA
CDR3 length: 14
clone size: NA
J gene: TRBJ2-5
CDR3 DNA: TGTGCCAGCAGCGTAGGGGCAACTCAAGAGACCCAGTACTTC
CDR3 protein: CASSVGATQETQYF

V gene: TRBV15
D gene: NA
CDR3 length: 16
clone size: NA
J gene: TRBJ2-5
CDR3 DNA: TGTGCCACCAGCAGAGACTTTTTGGTCACACAAGAGACCCAGTACTTC
CDR3 protein: CATSRDFLVTQETQYF

V gene: TRBV27
D gene: NA
CDR3 length: 13
clone size: NA
J gene: TRBJ2-3
CDR3 DNA: TGTGCCAGCAGTTTTCAGGTACAAGATACGCAGTATTTT
CDR3 protein: CASSFQVQDTQYF

V gene: TRBV5-1
D gene: TRBD2
CDR3 length: 15
clone size: NA
J gene: TRBJ2-7
CDR3 DNA: TGCGCCAGCAGCTTGACTAGCGGGTCCTCCTACGAGCAGTACTTC
CDR3 protein: CASSLTSGSSYEQYF

V gene: TRBV30
D gene: TRBD1
CDR3 length: 17
clone size: NA
J gene: TRBJ2-7
CDR3 DNA: TGTGCCTGGGAGACAGGGGACCTTTCTAATGCTCGTTACGAGCAGTACTTC
CDR3 protein: CAWETGDLSNARYEQYF

V gene: TRBV7-9
D gene: TRBD1
CDR3 length: 13
clone size: NA
J gene: TRBJ1-2
CDR3 DNA: TGTGCCAGCAGCTTGGGGGACAGCTATGGCTACACCTTC
CDR3 protein: CASSLGDSYGYTF

V gene: TRBV29-1
D gene: NA
CDR3 length: 12
clone size: once
J gene: TRBJ1-1
CDR3 DNA: TGCAGCGTTGATCCTTGGAACACTGAAGCTTTCTTT
CDR3 protein: CSVDPWNTEAFF

V gene: TRBV7-8
D gene: NA
CDR3 length: 15
clone size: NA
J gene: TRBJ2-7
CDR3 DNA: TGTGCCAGCAGCTTAGCGCGGCAGGGCGGCTACGAGCAGTACTTC
CDR3 protein: CASSLARQGGYEQYF

V gene: TRBV6-6
D gene: NA
CDR3 length: 14
clone size: NA
J gene: TRBJ2-7
CDR3 DNA: TGTGCCAGCAGCTCCGTGGGGACATACTACGAGCAGTACTTC
CDR3 protein: CASSSVGTYYEQYF

V gene: TRBV13
D gene: NA
CDR3 length: 12
clone size: NA
J gene: TRBJ1-2
CDR3 DNA: TGTGCCAGCAGCACCGTTGGCTATGGCTACACCTTC
CDR3 protein: CASSTVGYGYTF

V gene: TRBV4-3
D gene: TRBD1
CDR3 length: 17
clone size: NA
J gene: TRBJ1-6
CDR3 DNA: TGCGCCAGCAGCCAAACTCGACAGGGTCTGACAAATTCACCCCTCCACTTT
CDR3 protein: CASSQTRQGLTNSPLHF

V gene: TRBV6-1
D gene: NA
CDR3 length: 14
clone size: NA
J gene: TRBJ1-1
CDR3 DNA: TGTGCCAGCAGTGAATACTTGGGGAACACTGAAGCTTTCTTT
CDR3 protein: CASSEYLGNTEAFF

V gene: TRBV5-6
D gene: TRBD2
CDR3 length: 16
clone size: once
J gene: TRBJ2-5
CDR3 DNA: TGTGCCAGCAGCTGGAAGTCTAGCGGGTACCAAGAGACCCAGTACTTC
CDR3 protein: CASSWKSSGYQETQYF

V gene: TRBV9
D gene: TRBD2
CDR3 length: 15
clone size: NA
J gene: TRBJ2-5
CDR3 DNA: TGTGCCAGCAGCCCCGGACTAGCGGGAAAAGAGACCCAGTACTTC
CDR3 protein: CASSPGLAGKETQYF

V gene: TRBV27
D gene: TRBD2
CDR3 length: 16
clone size: NA
J gene: TRBJ2-7
CDR3 DNA: TGTGCCAGCAGTTCAAGACTAGCGGGACTCTCCTACGAGCAGTACTTC
CDR3 protein: CASSSRLAGLSYEQYF

V gene: TRBV27
D gene: TRBD1
CDR3 length: 13
clone size: NA
J gene: TRBJ1-2
CDR3 DNA: TGTGCCACCAGACAGGGGGCGACCTATGGCTACACCTTC
CDR3 protein: CATRQGATYGYTF

V gene: TRBV28
D gene: NA
CDR3 length: 14
clone size: NA
J gene: TRBJ2-7
CDR3 DNA: TGTGCCAGCAGTTTAGTGGACGAATCTTACGAGCAGTACTTC
CDR3 protein: CASSLVDESYEQYF

V gene: TRBV5-1
D gene: NA
CDR3 length: 13
clone size: once
J gene: TRBJ2-5
CDR3 DNA: TGCGCCAGCAGCTTGATCGGGGCCGAGACCCAGTACTTC
CDR3 protein: CASSLIGAETQYF

V gene: TRBV5-1
D gene: TRBD1
CDR3 length: 16
clone size: few
J gene: TRBJ1-5
CDR3 DNA: TGCGCCAGCAGCCCCCGGGACAGGTCGAAGGATCAGCCCCAGCATTTT
CDR3 protein: CASSPRDRSKDQPQHF

V gene: TRBV19
D gene: TRBD2
CDR3 length: 14
clone size: NA
J gene: TRBJ2-5
CDR3 DNA: TGTGCCAGCTCGTTAGCGGGAGGTGGAGAGACCCAGTACTTC
CDR3 protein: CASSLAGGGETQYF

V gene: TRBV7-6
D gene: NA
CDR3 length: 16
clone size: NA
J gene: TRBJ1-1
CDR3 DNA: TGTGCCAGCAGCTTAGAGAGCGATCTTAGGGACACTGAAGCTTTCTTT
CDR3 protein: CASSLESDLRDTEAFF

V gene: TRBV7-9
D gene: NA
CDR3 length: 13
clone size: NA
J gene: TRBJ2-5
CDR3 DNA: TGTGCCAGCAGCTTAGGACAGCAAGAGACCCAGTACTTC
CDR3 protein: CASSLGQQETQYF

V gene: TRBV7-9
D gene: TRBD2
CDR3 length: 15
clone size: once
J gene: TRBJ2-1
CDR3 DNA: TGTGCCAGCAGCGTGACTAGCGGCACCTACAATGAGCAGTTCTTC
CDR3 protein: CASSVTSGTYNEQFF

V gene: TRBV4-1
D gene: NA
CDR3 length: 13
clone size: NA
J gene: TRBJ2-1
CDR3 DNA: TGCGCCAGCAGCCCCGGGGGGCCCGATGAGCAGTTCTTC
CDR3 protein: CASSPGGPDEQFF

V gene: TRBV5-6
D gene: TRBD1
CDR3 length: 15
clone size: NA
J gene: TRBJ2-5
CDR3 DNA: TGTGCCAGCAGCCCGACAGGGGGCTCCCAAGAGACCCAGTACTTC
CDR3 protein: CASSPTGGSQETQYF

V gene: TRBV30
D gene: NA
CDR3 length: 13
clone size: NA
J gene: TRBJ2-1
CDR3 DNA: TGTGCCTGGAGTGGACAGGTATACAATGAGCAGTTCTTC
CDR3 protein: CAWSGQVYNEQFF

V gene: TRBV9
D gene: NA
CDR3 length: 14
clone size: NA
J gene: TRBJ2-7
CDR3 DNA: TGTGCCAGCAGCGTAGCGGACGGCCCGTACGAGCAGTACTTC
CDR3 protein: CASSVADGPYEQYF

V gene: TRBV4-1
D gene: NA
CDR3 length: 15
clone size: few
J gene: TRBJ2-4
CDR3 DNA: TGCGCCAGCAGCCAAGTACCCGGCGGGGAAAACATTCAGTACTTC
CDR3 protein: CASSQVPGGENIQYF